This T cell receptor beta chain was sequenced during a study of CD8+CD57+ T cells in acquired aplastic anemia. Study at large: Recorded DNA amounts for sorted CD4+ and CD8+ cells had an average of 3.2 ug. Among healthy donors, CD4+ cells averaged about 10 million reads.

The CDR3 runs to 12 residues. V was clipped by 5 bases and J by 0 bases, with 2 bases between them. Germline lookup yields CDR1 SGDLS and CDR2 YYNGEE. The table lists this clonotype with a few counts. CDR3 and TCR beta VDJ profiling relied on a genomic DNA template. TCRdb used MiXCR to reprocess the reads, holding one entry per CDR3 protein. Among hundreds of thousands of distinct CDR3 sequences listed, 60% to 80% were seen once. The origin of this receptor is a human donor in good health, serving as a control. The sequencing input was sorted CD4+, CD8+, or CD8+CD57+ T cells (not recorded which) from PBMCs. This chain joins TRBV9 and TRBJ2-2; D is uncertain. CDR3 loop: CASSPNTGELFF. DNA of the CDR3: TGTGCCAGCAGTCCGAACACCGGGGAGCTGTTTTTT.